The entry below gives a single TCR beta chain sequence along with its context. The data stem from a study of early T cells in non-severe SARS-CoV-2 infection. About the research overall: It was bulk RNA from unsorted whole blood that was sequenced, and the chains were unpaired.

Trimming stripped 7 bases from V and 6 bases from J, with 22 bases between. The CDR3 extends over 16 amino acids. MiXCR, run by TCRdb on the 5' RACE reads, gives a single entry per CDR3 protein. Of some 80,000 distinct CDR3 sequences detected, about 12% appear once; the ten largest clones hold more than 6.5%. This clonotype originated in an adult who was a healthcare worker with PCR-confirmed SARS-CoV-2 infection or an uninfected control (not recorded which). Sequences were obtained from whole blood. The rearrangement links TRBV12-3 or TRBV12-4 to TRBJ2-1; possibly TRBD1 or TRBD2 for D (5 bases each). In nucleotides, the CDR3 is TGTGCCAGCACCTCGGGGCGAGGGGTCGGCCTCAATGAGCAGTTCTTC. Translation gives CASTSGRGVGLNEQFF.